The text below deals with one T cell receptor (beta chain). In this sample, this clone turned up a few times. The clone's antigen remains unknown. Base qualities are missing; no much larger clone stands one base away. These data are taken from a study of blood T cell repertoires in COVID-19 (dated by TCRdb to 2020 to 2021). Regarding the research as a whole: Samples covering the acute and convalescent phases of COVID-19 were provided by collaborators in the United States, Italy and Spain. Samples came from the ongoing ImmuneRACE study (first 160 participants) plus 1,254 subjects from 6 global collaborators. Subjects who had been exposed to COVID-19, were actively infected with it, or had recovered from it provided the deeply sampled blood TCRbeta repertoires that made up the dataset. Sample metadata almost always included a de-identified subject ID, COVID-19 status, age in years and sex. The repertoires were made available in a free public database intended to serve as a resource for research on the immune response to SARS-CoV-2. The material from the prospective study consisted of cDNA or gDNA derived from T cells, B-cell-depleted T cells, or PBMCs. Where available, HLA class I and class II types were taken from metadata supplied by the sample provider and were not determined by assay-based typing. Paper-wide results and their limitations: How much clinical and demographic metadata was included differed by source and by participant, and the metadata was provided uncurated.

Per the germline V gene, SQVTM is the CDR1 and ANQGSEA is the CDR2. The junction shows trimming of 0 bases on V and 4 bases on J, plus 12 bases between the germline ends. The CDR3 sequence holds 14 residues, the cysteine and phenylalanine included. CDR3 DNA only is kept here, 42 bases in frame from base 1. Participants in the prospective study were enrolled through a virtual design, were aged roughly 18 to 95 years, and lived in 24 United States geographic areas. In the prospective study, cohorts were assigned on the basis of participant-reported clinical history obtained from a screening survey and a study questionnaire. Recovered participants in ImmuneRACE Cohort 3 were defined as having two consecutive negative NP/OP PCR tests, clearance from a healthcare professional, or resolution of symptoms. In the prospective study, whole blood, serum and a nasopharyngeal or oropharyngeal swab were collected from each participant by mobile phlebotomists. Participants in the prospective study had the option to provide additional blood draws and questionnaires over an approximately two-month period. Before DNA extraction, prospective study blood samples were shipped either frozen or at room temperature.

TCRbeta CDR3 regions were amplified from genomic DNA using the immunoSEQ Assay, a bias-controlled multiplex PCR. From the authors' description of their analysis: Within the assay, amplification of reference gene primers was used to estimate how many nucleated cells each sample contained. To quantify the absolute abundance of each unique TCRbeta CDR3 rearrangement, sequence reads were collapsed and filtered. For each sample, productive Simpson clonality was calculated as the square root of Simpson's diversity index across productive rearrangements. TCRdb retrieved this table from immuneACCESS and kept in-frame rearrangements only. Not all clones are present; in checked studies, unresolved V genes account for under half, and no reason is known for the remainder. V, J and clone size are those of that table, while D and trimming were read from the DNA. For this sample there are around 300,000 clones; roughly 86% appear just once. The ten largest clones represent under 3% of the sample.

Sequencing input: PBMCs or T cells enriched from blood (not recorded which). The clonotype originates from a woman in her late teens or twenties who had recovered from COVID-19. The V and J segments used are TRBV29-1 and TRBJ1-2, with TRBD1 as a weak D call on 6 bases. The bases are TGCAGCGTTGAAGATCAGGGGTACAGCTATGGCTACACCTTC. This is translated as CSVEDQGYSYGYTF.